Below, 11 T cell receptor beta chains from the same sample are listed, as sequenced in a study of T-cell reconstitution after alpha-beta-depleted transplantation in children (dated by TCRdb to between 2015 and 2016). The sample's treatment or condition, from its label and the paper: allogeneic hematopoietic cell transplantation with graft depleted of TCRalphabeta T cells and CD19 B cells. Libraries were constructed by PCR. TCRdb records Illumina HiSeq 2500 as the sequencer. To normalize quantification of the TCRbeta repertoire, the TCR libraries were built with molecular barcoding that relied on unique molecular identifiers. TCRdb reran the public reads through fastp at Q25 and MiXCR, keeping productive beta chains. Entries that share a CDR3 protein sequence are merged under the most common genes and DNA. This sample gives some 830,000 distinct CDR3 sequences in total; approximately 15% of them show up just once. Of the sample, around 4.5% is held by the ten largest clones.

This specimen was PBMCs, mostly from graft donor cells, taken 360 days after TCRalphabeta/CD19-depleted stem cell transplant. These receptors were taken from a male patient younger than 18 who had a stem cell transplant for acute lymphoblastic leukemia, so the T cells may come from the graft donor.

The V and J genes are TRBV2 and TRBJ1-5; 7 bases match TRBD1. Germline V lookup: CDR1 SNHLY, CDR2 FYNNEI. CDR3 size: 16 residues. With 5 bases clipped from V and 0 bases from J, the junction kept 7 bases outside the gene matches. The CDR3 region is CASSKDRVYSNQPQHF. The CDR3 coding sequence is TGTGCCAGCAGTAAAGACAGGGTCTATAGCAATCAGCCCCAGCATTTT.

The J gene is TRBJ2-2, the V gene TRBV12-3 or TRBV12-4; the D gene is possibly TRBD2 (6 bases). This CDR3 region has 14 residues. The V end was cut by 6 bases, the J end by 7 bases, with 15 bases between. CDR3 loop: CASSPTQAGGELFF. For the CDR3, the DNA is TGTGCCAGCAGCCCGACACAAGCGGGCGGGGAGCTGTTTTTT.

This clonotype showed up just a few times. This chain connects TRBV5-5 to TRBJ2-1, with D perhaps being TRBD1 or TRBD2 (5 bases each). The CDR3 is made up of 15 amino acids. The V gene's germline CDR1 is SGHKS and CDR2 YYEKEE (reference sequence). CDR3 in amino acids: CGQGTGTSSYNEQFF. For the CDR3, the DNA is TGTGGCCAAGGAACCGGGACCAGCTCCTACAATGAGCAGTTCTTC.

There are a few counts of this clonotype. CDR3 residues: CASSPLRGKGTDTQYF. The CDR3, as DNA: TGTGCCAGCAGCCCCCTGAGAGGAAAGGGCACAGATACGCAGTATTTT. The chain joins TRBV7-6 to TRBJ2-3; D is undetermined. The V gene's germline CDR1 is SGHVS and CDR2 FNYEAQ. Trimming shortened V by 5 bases and J by 1 base, and 16 bases separated the two germline ends. CDR3 length equals 16 residues. The full variable domain, in which reference TRBV7-6 and TRBJ2-3 provide the parts outside the CDR3, is GAGVSQSPRYKVTKRGQDVALRCDPISGHVSLYWYRQALGQGPEFLTYFNYEAQQDKSGLPNDRFSAERPEGSISTLTIQRTEQRDSAMYRCASSPLRGKGTDTQYFGPGTRLTVL.

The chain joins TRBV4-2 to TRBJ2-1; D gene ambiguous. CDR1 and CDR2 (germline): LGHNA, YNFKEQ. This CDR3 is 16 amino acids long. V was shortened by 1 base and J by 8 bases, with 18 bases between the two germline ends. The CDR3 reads CASSQGGSSGWYEQFF. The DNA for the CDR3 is TGTGCCAGCAGCCAAGGCGGCTCCAGTGGTTGGTATGAGCAGTTCTTC.

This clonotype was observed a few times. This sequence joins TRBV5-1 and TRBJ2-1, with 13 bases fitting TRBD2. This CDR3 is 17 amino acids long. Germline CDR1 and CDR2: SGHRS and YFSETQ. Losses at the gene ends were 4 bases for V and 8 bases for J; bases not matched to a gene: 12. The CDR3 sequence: CASSLTSGRLKGHEQFF. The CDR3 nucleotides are TGCGCCAGCAGCCTGACTAGCGGGAGGTTAAAGGGCCATGAGCAGTTCTTC.

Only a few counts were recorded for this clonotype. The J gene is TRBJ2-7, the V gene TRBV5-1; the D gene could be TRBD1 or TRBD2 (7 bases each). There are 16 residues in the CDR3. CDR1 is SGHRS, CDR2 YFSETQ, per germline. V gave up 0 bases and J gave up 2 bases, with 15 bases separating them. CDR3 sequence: CASSLGAGGGTYEQYF. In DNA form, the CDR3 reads TGCGCCAGCAGCTTGGGCGCAGGGGGAGGGACCTACGAGCAGTACTTC.

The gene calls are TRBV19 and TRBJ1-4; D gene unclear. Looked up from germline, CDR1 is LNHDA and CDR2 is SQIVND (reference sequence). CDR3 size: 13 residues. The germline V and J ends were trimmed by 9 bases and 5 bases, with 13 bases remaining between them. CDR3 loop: CASQDPLNEKLFF. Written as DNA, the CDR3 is TGTGCCAGCCAGGACCCTTTAAATGAAAAACTGTTTTTT.

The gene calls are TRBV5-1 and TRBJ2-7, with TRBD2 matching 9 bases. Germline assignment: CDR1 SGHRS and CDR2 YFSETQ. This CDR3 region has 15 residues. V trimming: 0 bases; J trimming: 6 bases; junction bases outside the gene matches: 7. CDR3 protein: CASSLAVAGVREQYF. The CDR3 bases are TGCGCCAGCAGCTTGGCTGTAGCGGGAGTTCGCGAGCAGTACTTC. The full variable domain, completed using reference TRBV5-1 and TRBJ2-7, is KAGVTQTPRYLIKTRGQQVTLSCSPISGHRSVSWYQQTPGQGLQFLFEYFSETQRNKGNFPGRFSGRQFSNSRSEMNVSTLELGDSALYLCASSLAVAGVREQYFGPGTRLTVT.

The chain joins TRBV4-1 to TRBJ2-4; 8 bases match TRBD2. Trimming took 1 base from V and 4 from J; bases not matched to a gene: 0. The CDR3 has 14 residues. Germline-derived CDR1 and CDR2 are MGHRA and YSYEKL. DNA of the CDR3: TGCGCCAGCAGCCAAGCGGGAGGGAAAAACATTCAGTACTTC. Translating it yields CASSQAGGKNIQYF.

The chain's CDR3 is CASSEGGPPREQFF. The CDR3 coding sequence is TGTGCCAGCAGTGAGGGGGGCCCACCGCGAGAGCAGTTCTTC. V and J are TRBV6-1 and TRBJ2-1; D is perhaps TRBD1 or TRBD2 (6 bases each). The CDR3 is 14 residues long. Germline CDR1 reads MNHNS; CDR2 reads SASEGT. V was shortened by 3 bases and J by 10 bases, with 16 bases between the two germline ends.